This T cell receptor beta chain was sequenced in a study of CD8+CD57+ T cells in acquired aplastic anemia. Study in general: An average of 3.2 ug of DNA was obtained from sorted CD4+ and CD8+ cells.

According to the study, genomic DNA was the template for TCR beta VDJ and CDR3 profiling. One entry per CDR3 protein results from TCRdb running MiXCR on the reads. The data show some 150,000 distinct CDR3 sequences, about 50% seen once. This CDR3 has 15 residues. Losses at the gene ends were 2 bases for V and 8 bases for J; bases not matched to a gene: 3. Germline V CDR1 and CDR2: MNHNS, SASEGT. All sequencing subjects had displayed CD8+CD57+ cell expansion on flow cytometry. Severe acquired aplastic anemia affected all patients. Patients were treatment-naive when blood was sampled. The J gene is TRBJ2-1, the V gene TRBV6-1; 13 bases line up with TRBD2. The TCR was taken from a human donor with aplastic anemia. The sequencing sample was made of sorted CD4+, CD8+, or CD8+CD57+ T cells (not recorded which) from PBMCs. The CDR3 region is CASSETSGGADEQFF. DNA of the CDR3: TGTGCCAGCAGTGAAACTAGCGGGGGGGCCGATGAGCAGTTCTTC.